The subject of this entry is one T cell receptor (beta chain). Its antigen is still unknown. Assay: immunoSEQ multiplex PCR; the TCRdb copy retains only in-frame clones and omits some. This sample has 150,000 or so clones, with roughly 89% found just once. The sample comes from a study of cytomegalovirus exposure and HLA in healthy donors. Study-wide results and caveats: In a later analysis, first-cohort TCR clusters were found to tend to co-occur in the 100 to 150 validation repertoires. Diagnosis of cytomegalovirus status made by the classifier reportedly showed high specificity and sensitivity. CMV antigen specificity of three CMV-associated chains was confirmed in vitro. Over 150 TCR beta chains were listed as cytomegalovirus-associated.

V was pared by 4 bases and J by 8 bases, with 10 bases between. From germline, CDR1 is LGHNA and CDR2 YNFKEQ. The CDR3 spans 12 residues. This chain links TRBV4-2 with TRBJ2-3, with D uncertain. This clonotype was obtained from a woman under 30 in good health and CMV-seronegative. Sequenced material: PBMCs. The CDR3 DNA sequence: TGTGCCAGCAGCCCTTCAGTTGGTACGCAGTATTTT. It yields the protein CASSPSVGTQYF.